This T cell receptor beta chain appears in the sequencing data of a study of human T cells and chemical hapten exposure. General observations from the study: Relative to controls, expanded TCRs formed significantly more large CDR3 similarity clusters.

Time point reported: pre-sensitization, week 0. Treatment here: therapeutic diphenylcyclopropenone sensitization with weekly scalp DPC. Unmatched junction bases numbered 25, after V lost 6 bases and J lost 8 bases. The CDR3 consists of 20 residues. The germline V gene encodes CDR1 MDHEN and CDR2 SYDVKM. Each CDR3 protein is one row after TCRdb ran MiXCR on the RACE reads. Of roughly 260,000 distinct CDR3 sequences in the sample, about 8.1% were seen once. There are a few counts of this clonotype. Antigen: not known. The specimen was whole blood, collected in connection with sensitization to the hapten diphenylcyclopropenone (DPC). The rearrangement joins TRBV28 to TRBJ2-1; 10 bases match TRBD2. The TCR comes from a woman aged 40 to 50 with alopecia areata. Some clones in this sample may be carry-over from other donors' samples. CDR3 loop: CASSSVVAGGKFPAIDEQFF. CDR3 bases: TGTGCCAGCAGCTCCGTAGTAGCGGGAGGAAAGTTCCCGGCCATCGATGAGCAGTTCTTC.